This record concerns one T cell receptor beta chain sequence. No antigen is known for it. This record belongs to a study of cytomegalovirus exposure and HLA in healthy donors. About the study: From 150 million to 200 million T cells, an earlier analysis saw under 140 million unique TCR beta sequences. An early release of data contained about 85 million unique TCRs, which came from HLA-typed donors.

The study ran its PCR with 60 Vbeta and 13 Jbeta primers. Data came from immunoSEQ multiplex PCR; TCRdb stores just in-frame clones and leaves some out. This table has about 140,000 clones, around 87% appearing once. V shed 5 bases, J shed 2 bases, and the junction held 6 bases outside the gene matches. Germline-derived CDR1 and CDR2 are MDHEN and SYDVKM. The CDR3 totals 14 residues. Study observations and caveats: Some public TCRs appeared in many individuals, while most sequences were rare. TCR beta sequences reportedly predicted most subjects' HLA-A and HLA-B alleles accurately.

Material: PBMCs. The chain carries TRBV28 and TRBJ2-7; 7 bases line up with TRBD1. The origin of this receptor is a woman aged 25 to 39 in good health and CMV-seronegative. Written as DNA, the CDR3 is TGTGCCAGCAGTCCGTCCGGGACAGCCTACGAGCAGTACTTC. Its protein product is CASSPSGTAYEQYF.